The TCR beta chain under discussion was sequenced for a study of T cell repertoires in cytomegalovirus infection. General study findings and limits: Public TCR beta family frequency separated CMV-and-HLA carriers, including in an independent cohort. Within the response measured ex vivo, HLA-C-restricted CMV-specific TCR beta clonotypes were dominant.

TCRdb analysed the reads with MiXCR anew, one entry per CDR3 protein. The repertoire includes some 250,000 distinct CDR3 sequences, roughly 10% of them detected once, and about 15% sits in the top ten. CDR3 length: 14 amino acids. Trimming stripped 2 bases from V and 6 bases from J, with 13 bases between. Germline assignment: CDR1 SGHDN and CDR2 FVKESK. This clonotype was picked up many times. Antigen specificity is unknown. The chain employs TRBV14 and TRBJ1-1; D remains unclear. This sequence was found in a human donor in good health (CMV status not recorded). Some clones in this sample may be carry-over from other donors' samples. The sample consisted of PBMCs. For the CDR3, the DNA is TGTGCCAGCAGCCAAAGGGCCGTTCCGGCTGAAGCTTTCTTT. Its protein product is CASSQRAVPAEAFF.